These T cell receptor beta chains were read from a single sample in a study of T cells in Graves' hyperthyroidism and ophthalmopathy. TCRdb recomputed calls from the multiplex PCR reads with MiXCR, one row per CDR3 protein. Of under 350,000 distinct CDR3 sequences in the sample, more than 15% were seen once. The sequenced sample consisted of blood. These receptors originate from a woman in her sixties or seventies with Graves' ophthalmopathy. CDR3s include the opening cysteine and the closing phenylalanine or tryptophan. D genes are given only for firm matches. Some rows mark clone size as missing; the rest say once, few, many or name a class of expanded clone.

TGTACCACCCTGGACCCGATGCCACAAGAGACCCAGTACTTC	CTTLDPMPQETQYF	-	-	TRBJ2-5	TRBV28
TGTGCCAGCAGCAGAGCGGGGGGAAATGAGCAGTTCTTC	CASSRAGGNEQFF	TRBD2	many	TRBJ2-1	TRBV7-3
TGTGCCAGCAGCTTAGGCGGGAGGTGGAACGAGCAGTACTTC	CASSLGGRWNEQYF	TRBD2	-	TRBJ2-7	TRBV7-2
TGTGCCAGCAGTCCTTTCAGGGGATGGGCCTACGAGCAGTACTTC	CASSPFRGWAYEQYF	-	many	TRBJ2-7	TRBV28
TGCGCCAGCAGCCAAGATTTAATGGGACTAGCGGGAGTTGGGAATGAGCAGTTCTTC	CASSQDLMGLAGVGNEQFF	TRBD2	-	TRBJ2-1	TRBV4-3
TGTGCCAGCTTTTCTAGGGGGCGTTTAGATACGCAGTATTTT	CASFSRGRLDTQYF	TRBD1	few	TRBJ2-3	TRBV6-2/TRBV6-3
TGTGCCAGCAGAAGAAGTTGGCAGGCCCTCTCCTACGAGCAGTACTTC	CASRRSWQALSYEQYF	-	many	TRBJ2-7	TRBV6-1
TGTGCCAGCAGTTACCGTTTACAGGCCAATCAGCCCCAGCATTTT	CASSYRLQANQPQHF	-	-	TRBJ1-5	TRBV6-9
TGTGCCAGCACCTTGGACCCGAGCTCCTACGAGCAGTACTTC	CASTLDPSSYEQYF	-	few	TRBJ2-7	TRBV28
TGTGCCAGCACTCGCCCCAACAGAGATACGCAGTATTTT	CASTRPNRDTQYF	-	few	TRBJ2-3	TRBV6-2/TRBV6-3